These T cell receptor beta chains were read from a single sample in a study of T cells in Graves' hyperthyroidism and ophthalmopathy. Each CDR3 protein gets one entry after TCRdb re-called the multiplex PCR reads with MiXCR. The data show around 290,000 distinct CDR3 sequences, about an eighth seen once. Sequenced sample: blood. These receptors were obtained from a woman aged 40 to 49 with Graves' hyperthyroidism. The CDR3 runs from the conserved cysteine through the conserved F or W. The D gene is left open where the match is weak. The size field is filled for only some rows; it gives once, few, many or a size class.

CDR3 length: 17; D gene: TRBD2; J gene: TRBJ2-3; clone size: -; V gene: TRBV2; CDR3 protein: CASSEGLAGASTDTQYF; CDR3 DNA: TGTGCCAGCAGTGAAGGACTAGCGGGGGCTAGCACAGATACGCAGTATTTT
CDR3 length: 16; D gene: TRBD2; J gene: TRBJ2-1; clone size: few; V gene: TRBV9; CDR3 protein: CASSVAPTSGYNEQFF; CDR3 DNA: TGTGCCAGCAGCGTAGCCCCGACTAGCGGATACAATGAGCAGTTCTTC
CDR3 length: 11; D gene: -; J gene: TRBJ2-7; clone size: many; V gene: TRBV29-1; CDR3 protein: CSVEIKHEQYF; CDR3 DNA: TGCAGCGTTGAGATCAAGCACGAGCAGTACTTC
CDR3 length: 14; D gene: -; J gene: TRBJ2-7; clone size: many; V gene: TRBV11-2; CDR3 protein: CASSPGSPPYEQYF; CDR3 DNA: TGTGCCAGCAGCCCCGGATCTCCTCCCTACGAGCAGTACTTC
CDR3 length: 14; D gene: -; J gene: TRBJ1-1; clone size: many; V gene: TRBV11-2; CDR3 protein: CASSSGFMNTEAFF; CDR3 DNA: TGTGCCAGCAGCTCGGGGTTCATGAACACTGAAGCTTTCTTT
CDR3 length: 11; D gene: -; J gene: TRBJ2-2; clone size: few; V gene: TRBV6-5; CDR3 protein: CASSYGSELFF; CDR3 DNA: TGTGCCAGCAGTTATGGGTCTGAGCTGTTTTTT
CDR3 length: 13; D gene: TRBD2; J gene: TRBJ2-2; clone size: -; V gene: TRBV7-6; CDR3 protein: CASSPAGTWELFF; CDR3 DNA: TGTGCCAGCAGCCCAGCGGGGACCTGGGAGCTGTTTTTT
CDR3 length: 16; D gene: TRBD2; J gene: TRBJ2-7; clone size: many; V gene: TRBV6-1; CDR3 protein: CASSREAGMSSYEQYF; CDR3 DNA: TGTGCCAGCAGCAGAGAAGCGGGGATGAGCTCCTACGAGCAGTACTTC
CDR3 length: 14; D gene: -; J gene: TRBJ1-5; clone size: many; V gene: TRBV20-1; CDR3 protein: CSARRADSNQPQHF; CDR3 DNA: TGCAGTGCTAGACGAGCGGATAGCAATCAGCCCCAGCATTTT
CDR3 length: 14; D gene: -; J gene: TRBJ1-3; clone size: many; V gene: TRBV13; CDR3 protein: CASRTTRGGNTIYF; CDR3 DNA: TGTGCCAGCAGAACGACCCGGGGAGGAAACACCATATATTTT
CDR3 length: 16; D gene: -; J gene: TRBJ1-6; clone size: many; V gene: TRBV9; CDR3 protein: CASSVRLGSYNSPLHF; CDR3 DNA: TGTGCCAGCAGCGTACGCCTCGGCTCCTATAATTCACCCCTCCACTTT
CDR3 length: 16; D gene: -; J gene: TRBJ1-4; clone size: many; V gene: TRBV14; CDR3 protein: CASNTKNAAQGEKLFF; CDR3 DNA: TGTGCCAGCAACACCAAGAATGCCGCTCAGGGGGAAAAACTGTTTTTT
CDR3 length: 14; D gene: TRBD1; J gene: TRBJ1-3; clone size: few; V gene: TRBV7-2; CDR3 protein: CASRTGPSGNTIYF; CDR3 DNA: TGTGCCAGCAGGACAGGGCCCTCTGGAAACACCATATATTTT
CDR3 length: 11; D gene: -; J gene: TRBJ1-1; clone size: many; V gene: TRBV11-3; CDR3 protein: CASSFGSRAFF; CDR3 DNA: TGTGCCAGCAGCTTCGGGTCTCGAGCTTTCTTT